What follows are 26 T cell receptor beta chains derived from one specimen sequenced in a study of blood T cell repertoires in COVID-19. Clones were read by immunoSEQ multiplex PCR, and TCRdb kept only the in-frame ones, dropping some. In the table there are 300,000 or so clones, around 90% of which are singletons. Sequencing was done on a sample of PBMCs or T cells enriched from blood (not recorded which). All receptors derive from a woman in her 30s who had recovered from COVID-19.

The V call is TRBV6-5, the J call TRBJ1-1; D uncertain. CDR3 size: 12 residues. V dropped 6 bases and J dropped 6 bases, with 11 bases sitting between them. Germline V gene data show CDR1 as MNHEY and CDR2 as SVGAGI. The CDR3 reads CASSRHKAEAFF. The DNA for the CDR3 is TGTGCCAGCAGCCGACATAAGGCTGAAGCTTTCTTT.

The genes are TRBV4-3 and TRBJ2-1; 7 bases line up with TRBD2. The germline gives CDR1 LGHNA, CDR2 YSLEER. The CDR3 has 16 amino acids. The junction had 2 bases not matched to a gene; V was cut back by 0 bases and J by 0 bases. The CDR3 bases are TGCGCCAGCAGCCAAGACCGGACTAGCTCCTACAATGAGCAGTTCTTC. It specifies CASSQDRTSSYNEQFF.

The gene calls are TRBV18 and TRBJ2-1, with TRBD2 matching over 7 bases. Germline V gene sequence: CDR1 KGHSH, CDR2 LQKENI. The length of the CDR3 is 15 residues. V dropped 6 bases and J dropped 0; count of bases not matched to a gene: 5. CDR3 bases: TGTGCCAGCTCCCTCGCTAGCGGCTCCTACAATGAGCAGTTCTTC. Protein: CASSLASGSYNEQFF.

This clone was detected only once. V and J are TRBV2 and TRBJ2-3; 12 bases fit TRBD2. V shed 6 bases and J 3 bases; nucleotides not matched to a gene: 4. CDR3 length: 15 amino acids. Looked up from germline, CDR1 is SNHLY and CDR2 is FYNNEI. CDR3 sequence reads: CASREGTSGTDTQYF. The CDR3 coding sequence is TGTGCCAGCAGGGAGGGGACTAGCGGGACAGATACGCAGTATTTT.

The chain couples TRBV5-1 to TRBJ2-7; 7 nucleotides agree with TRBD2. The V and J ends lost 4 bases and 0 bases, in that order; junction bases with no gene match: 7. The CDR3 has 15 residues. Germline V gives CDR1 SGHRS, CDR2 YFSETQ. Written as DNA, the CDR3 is TGCGCCAGCAGCCAGTGGGGGGGATCCTCCTACGAGCAGTACTTC. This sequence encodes CASSQWGGSSYEQYF.

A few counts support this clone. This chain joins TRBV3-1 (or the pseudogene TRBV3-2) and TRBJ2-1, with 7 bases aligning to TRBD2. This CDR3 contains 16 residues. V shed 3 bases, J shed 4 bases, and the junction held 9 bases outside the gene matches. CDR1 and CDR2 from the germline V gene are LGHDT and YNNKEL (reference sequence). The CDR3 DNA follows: TGTGCCAGCAGCCATTGGTTCCCTAGCGGTTACAATGAGCAGTTCTTC. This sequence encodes CASSHWFPSGYNEQFF.

The CDR3 sequence is CATSDPGFGYTF. Written as DNA, the CDR3 is TGTGCCACCAGTGATCCAGGGTTCGGCTACACCTTC. The rearrangement uses TRBV24-1 and TRBJ1-2; a possible D gene is TRBD1 (5 bases). In germline, CDR1 is KGHDR, CDR2 SFDVKD. The CDR3 length is 12 residues. V was trimmed by 3 bases and J by 8 bases, leaving 9 bases between them.

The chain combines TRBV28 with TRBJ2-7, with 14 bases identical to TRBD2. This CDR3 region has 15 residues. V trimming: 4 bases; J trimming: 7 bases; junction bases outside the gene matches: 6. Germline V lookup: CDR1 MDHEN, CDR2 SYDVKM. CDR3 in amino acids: CASSSPTSGRGEQYF. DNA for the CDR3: TGTGCCAGCAGTTCTCCGACTAGCGGGAGGGGTGAGCAGTACTTC.

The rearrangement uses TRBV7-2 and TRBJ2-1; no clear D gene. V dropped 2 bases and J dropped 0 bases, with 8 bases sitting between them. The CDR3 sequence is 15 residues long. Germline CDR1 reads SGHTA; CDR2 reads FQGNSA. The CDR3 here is CASSLTTSSYNEQFF. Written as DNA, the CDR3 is TGTGCCAGCAGCTTAACCACGAGCTCCTACAATGAGCAGTTCTTC.

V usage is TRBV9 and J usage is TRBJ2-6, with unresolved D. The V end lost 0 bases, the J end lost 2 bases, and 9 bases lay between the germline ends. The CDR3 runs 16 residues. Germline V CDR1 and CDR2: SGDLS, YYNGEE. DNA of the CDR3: TGTGCCAGCAGCGTAGCTACCCGGGCTGGGGCCAACGTCCTGACTTTC. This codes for CASSVATRAGANVLTF. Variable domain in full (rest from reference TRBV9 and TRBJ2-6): DSGVTQTPKHLITATGQRVTLRCSPRSGDLSVYWYQQSLDQGLQFLIQYYNGEERAKGNILERFSAQQFPDLHSELNLSSLELGDSALYFCASSVATRAGANVLTFGAGSRLTVL.

The CDR3 sequence is CASSVGTGTSGWGGDTQYF. The DNA for the CDR3 is TGTGCCAGCAGCGTAGGGACGGGGACTAGCGGATGGGGAGGAGATACGCAGTATTTT. This sequence joins TRBV9 and TRBJ2-3; 11 nucleotides line up with TRBD2. Trimming removed 0 bases from V and 5 bases from J; junction bases left unmatched: 14. The CDR3 extends over 19 amino acids. CDR1 and CDR2 from the germline V gene are SGDLS and YYNGEE.

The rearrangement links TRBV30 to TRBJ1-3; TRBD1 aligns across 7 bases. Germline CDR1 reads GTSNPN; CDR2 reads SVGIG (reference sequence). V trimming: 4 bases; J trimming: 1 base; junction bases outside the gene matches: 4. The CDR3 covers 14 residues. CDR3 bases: TGTGCCTGGACTCAACAGGGGTCTGGAAACACCATATATTTT. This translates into CAWTQQGSGNTIYF. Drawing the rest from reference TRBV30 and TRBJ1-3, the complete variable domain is SQTIHQWPATLVQPVGSPLSLECTVEGTSNPNLYWYRQAAGRGLQLLFYSVGIGQISSEVPQNLSASRPQDRQFILSSKKLLLSDSGFYLCAWTQQGSGNTIYFGEGSWLTVV.

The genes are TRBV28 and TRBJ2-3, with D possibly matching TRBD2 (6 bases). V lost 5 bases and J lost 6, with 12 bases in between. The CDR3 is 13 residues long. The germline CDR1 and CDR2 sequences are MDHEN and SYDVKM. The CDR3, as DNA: TGTGCCAGCAGTAATGCGGGACGGGATACGCAGTATTTT. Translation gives CASSNAGRDTQYF.

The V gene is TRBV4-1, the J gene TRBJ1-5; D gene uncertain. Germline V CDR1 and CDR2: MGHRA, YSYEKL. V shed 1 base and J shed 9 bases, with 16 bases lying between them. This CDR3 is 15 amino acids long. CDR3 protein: CASSQVSSNEGPQHF. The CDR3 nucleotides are TGCGCCAGCAGCCAAGTCTCTTCTAATGAGGGGCCCCAGCATTTT.

In DNA, the CDR3 is TGTGCCAGCAGCCGCCTCCCTAGCGGGAGTACGAACAATGAGCAGTTCTTC. Translating it yields CASSRLPSGSTNNEQFF. The V gene is TRBV7-6, the J gene TRBJ2-1, with 10 bases that match TRBD2. The junction had 12 bases not matched to a gene; V was cut back by 5 bases and J by 5 bases. Germline V gives CDR1 SGHVS, CDR2 FNYEAQ. This CDR3 region has 17 residues.

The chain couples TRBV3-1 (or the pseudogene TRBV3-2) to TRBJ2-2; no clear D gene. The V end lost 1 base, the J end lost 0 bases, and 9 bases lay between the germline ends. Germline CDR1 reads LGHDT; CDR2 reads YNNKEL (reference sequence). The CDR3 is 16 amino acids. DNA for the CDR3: TGTGCCAGCAGCCAAGGGAGCAATACGAACACCGGGGAGCTGTTTTTT. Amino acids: CASSQGSNTNTGELFF.

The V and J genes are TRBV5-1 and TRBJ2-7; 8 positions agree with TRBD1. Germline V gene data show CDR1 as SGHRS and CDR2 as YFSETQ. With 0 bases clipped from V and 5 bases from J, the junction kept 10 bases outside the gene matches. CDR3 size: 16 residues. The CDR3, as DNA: TGCGCCAGCAGCTTGGGAATCGGGACAGGTCTGGACGAGCAGTACTTC. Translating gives CASSLGIGTGLDEQYF.

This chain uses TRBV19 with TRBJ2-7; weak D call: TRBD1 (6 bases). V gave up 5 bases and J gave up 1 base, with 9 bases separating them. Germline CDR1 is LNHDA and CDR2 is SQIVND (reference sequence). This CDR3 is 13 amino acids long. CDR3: CASSDRPSYEQYF. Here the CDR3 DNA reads TGTGCCAGTAGTGACAGGCCATCCTACGAGCAGTACTTC.

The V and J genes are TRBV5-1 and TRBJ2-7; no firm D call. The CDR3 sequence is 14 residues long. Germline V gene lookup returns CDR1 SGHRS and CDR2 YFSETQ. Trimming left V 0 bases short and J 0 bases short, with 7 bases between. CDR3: CASSLAVNSYEQYF. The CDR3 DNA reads TGCGCCAGCAGCTTGGCGGTCAACTCCTACGAGCAGTACTTC.

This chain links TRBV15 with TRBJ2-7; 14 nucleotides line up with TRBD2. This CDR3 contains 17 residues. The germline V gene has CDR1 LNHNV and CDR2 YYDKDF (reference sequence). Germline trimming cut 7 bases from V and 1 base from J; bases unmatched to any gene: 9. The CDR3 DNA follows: TGTGCCACCATCATGGGACTAGCGGGAGTAGGATCCTACGAGCAGTACTTC. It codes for CATIMGLAGVGSYEQYF.

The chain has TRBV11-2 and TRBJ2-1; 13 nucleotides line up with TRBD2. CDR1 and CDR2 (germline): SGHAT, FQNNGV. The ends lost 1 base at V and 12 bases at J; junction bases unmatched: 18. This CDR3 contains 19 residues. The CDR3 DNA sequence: TGTGCCAGCAGCTTAGGATCTTGGACTAGCGGGGGACGGCAGGATGGGCAGTTCTTC. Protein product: CASSLGSWTSGGRQDGQFF.

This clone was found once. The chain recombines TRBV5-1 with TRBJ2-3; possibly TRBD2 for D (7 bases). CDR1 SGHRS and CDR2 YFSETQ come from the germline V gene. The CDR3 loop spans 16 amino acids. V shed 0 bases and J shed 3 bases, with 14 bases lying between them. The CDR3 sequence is CASSLVGGGRTDTQYF. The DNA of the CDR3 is TGCGCCAGCAGCTTGGTAGGGGGAGGGAGGACAGATACGCAGTATTTT.

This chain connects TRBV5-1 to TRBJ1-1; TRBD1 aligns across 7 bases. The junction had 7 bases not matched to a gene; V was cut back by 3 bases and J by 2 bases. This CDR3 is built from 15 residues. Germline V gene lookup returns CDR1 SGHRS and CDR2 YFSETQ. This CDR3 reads CASSSYRGQNTEAFF. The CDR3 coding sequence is TGCGCCAGCAGCTCTTACAGGGGCCAAAACACTGAAGCTTTCTTT. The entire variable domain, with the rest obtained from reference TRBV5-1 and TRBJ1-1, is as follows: KAGVTQTPRYLIKTRGQQVTLSCSPISGHRSVSWYQQTPGQGLQFLFEYFSETQRNKGNFPGRFSGRQFSNSRSEMNVSTLELGDSALYLCASSSYRGQNTEAFFGQGTRLTVV.

In nucleotides, the CDR3 is TGTGCCAGCAGTGAAGCAAGCCCCAGGGCGGTTGTGGCCAAAAACATTCAGTACTTC. Its protein is CASSEASPRAVVAKNIQYF. The V gene is TRBV6-1, the J gene TRBJ2-4; D possibly corresponds to TRBD1 (5 bases). V lost 0 bases, J lost 1 base, and 19 bases lay in between. The CDR3 spans 19 residues. Germline V gives CDR1 MNHNS, CDR2 SASEGT.

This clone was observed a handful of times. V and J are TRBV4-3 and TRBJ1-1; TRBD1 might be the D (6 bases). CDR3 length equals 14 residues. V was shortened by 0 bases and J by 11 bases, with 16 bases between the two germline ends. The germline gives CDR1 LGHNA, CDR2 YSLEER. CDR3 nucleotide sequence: TGCGCCAGCAGCCAAGAACTAAAGGACAGAGAGGCTTTCTTT. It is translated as CASSQELKDREAFF.

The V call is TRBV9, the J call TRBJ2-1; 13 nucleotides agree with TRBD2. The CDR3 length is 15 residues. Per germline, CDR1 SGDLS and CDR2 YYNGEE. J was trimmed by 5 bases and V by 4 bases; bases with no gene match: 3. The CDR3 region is CASSLGLAGDNEQFF. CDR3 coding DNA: TGTGCCAGCAGCCTCGGACTAGCGGGGGACAATGAGCAGTTCTTC.